A single sample gave rise to the 25 T cell receptor beta chains below, sequenced in a study of CD8+ T cells in alopecia areata. The sample's treatment: oral pan-JAK inhibitor, 5-10 mg twice daily. RNA was isolated and reverse transcribed to cDNA, the sequencing template. Sequenced by immunoSEQ multiplex PCR; TCRdb stores in-frame clones only, minus some. Of about 270,000 clones listed, 50% to 75% are singletons. Material: CD4+ T cells sorted from blood, obtained around week 54, from a patient treated with tofacitinib. The origin of the receptors is a human donor with alopecia areata.

The chain joins TRBV30 to TRBJ1-2, with 8 bases identical to TRBD1. V dropped 2 bases and J dropped 7; count of bases not matched to a gene: 6. Germline values: CDR1 GTSNPN, CDR2 SVGIG (reference sequence). The CDR3 has 13 amino acids. The CDR3 sequence: CAWSSGTGGGYTF. The CDR3 DNA reads as TGTGCCTGGAGTTCAGGGACAGGAGGTGGCTACACCTTC.

In regard to this clone: At one boundary the junction diverges from the germline segment, which might be a read error. J is TRBJ2-1 and V is TRBV7-7; 10 bases are shared with TRBD1. Per germline, CDR1 SSHAT and CDR2 FNYEAQ (reference sequence). This CDR3 is built from 15 residues. As DNA, the CDR3 is TGTGCTAGCAGCTTAGGAGGGACAGGGGTTTATGAGCAGTTCTTC. Its protein product is CASSLGGTGVYEQFF.

This chain links TRBV7-6 with TRBJ1-1; D call uncertain. The germline V gene encodes CDR1 SGHVS and CDR2 FNYEAQ. Trimming removed 0 bases from V and 5 bases from J, with 13 bases in between. The CDR3 runs 15 residues. In DNA form, the CDR3 reads TGTGCCAGCAGCTTAGCCCGCGGGAGTGGGACTGAAGCTTTCTTT. It codes for CASSLARGSGTEAFF.

This rearrangement joins TRBV19 to TRBJ1-6; 9 bases match TRBD1. Per the germline V gene, CDR1 is LNHDA and CDR2 is SQIVND (reference sequence). CDR3 length: 18 residues. With 6 bases clipped from V and 0 bases from J, the junction kept 9 bases outside the gene matches. The CDR3 nucleotides are TGTGCCAGTAGCTCAACCGGGACAGGGAGCTCCTATAATTCACCCCTCCACTTT. It translates to CASSSTGTGSSYNSPLHF.

This chain connects TRBV20-1 to TRBJ2-7, with D perhaps TRBD2 (6 bases). With 3 bases removed from V and 7 bases from J, the gap between germline ends came to 10 bases. CDR3 size: 11 residues. Germline loops: CDR1 DFQATT, CDR2 SNEGSKA (reference sequence). In DNA, the CDR3 is TGCAGTGCTAGCGGGGGAAGGGAGCAGTACTTC. Its translation is CSASGGREQYF.

This chain links TRBV30 with TRBJ1-2; a possible D gene is TRBD1 (5 bases). The CDR3 is made up of 11 amino acids. Trimming took off 2 bases at V and 8 bases at J, with 9 bases between the two ends. The germline gives CDR1 GTSNPN, CDR2 SVGIG (reference sequence). The DNA for the CDR3 is TGTGCCTGGAGTCTTCAGGGCGGCTACACCTTC. Amino acids: CAWSLQGGYTF.

This clone was detected once. The chain links TRBV5-6 to TRBJ1-2; no clear D. Germline-derived CDR1 and CDR2 are SGHDT and YYEEEE. This CDR3 has 14 amino acids. V lost 2 bases and J 4 bases, leaving 12 bases between the germline ends. CDR3 bases: TGTGCCAGCAGCTTTTTTGAGGGCTTCTATGGCTACACCTTC. It specifies CASSFFEGFYGYTF.

This rearrangement joins TRBV6-5 to TRBJ2-7; TRBD1 might be the D (6 bases). The germline V and J ends were trimmed by 7 bases and 3 bases, with 10 bases remaining between them. This CDR3 contains 12 residues. Per germline, CDR1 MNHEY and CDR2 SVGAGI. The CDR3 region has the DNA TGTGCCAGCACGGGCAGGGGCTACGAGCAGTACTTC. Amino acids: CASTGRGYEQYF.

This clone appeared a single time. This chain uses TRBV29-1 with TRBJ2-3; the D gene is possibly TRBD2 (5 bases). The germline V gene encodes CDR1 SQVTM and CDR2 ANQGSEA. Deletions cut 6 bases from V and 0 bases from J, with 13 bases between. The CDR3 length is 14 residues. In DNA form, the CDR3 reads TGCAGCGTAAAACAAGGGAGTAGCACAGATACGCAGTATTTT. This translates into CSVKQGSSTDTQYF.

The CDR3 loop is CASSRVAGNTIYF. For the CDR3, the DNA is TGTGCCAGCTCCAGGGTGGCTGGAAACACCATATATTTT. The chain has TRBV18 and TRBJ1-3, with a possible D match to TRBD1 (5 bases). Trimming removed 6 bases at V and 2 bases at J, with 8 bases between. This CDR3 comprises 13 residues. From germline, CDR1 is KGHSH and CDR2 LQKENI.

The chain uses TRBV9 and TRBJ2-1; TRBD1 agrees at 8 bases. The CDR3 is 19 residues long. Germline trimming cut 4 bases from V and 1 base from J; bases unmatched to any gene: 16. The germline gives CDR1 SGDLS, CDR2 YYNGEE. DNA for the CDR3: TGTGCCAGCAGCCCTGCTATCAAATCGACAGGGGTTTCCTACAATGAGCAGTTCTTC. The encoded protein is CASSPAIKSTGVSYNEQFF.

This clone was recorded a few times. The V and J genes are TRBV7-2 and TRBJ2-5; possibly TRBD1 or TRBD2 for D (7 bases each). Between the trimmed V and J ends, which lost 5 bases and 4 bases, there was a span of 17 bases. The CDR3 consists of 15 residues. Looked up from germline, CDR1 is SGHTA and CDR2 is FQGNSA. Here the CDR3 reads CASSPAGGGGETQYF. In DNA form, the CDR3 reads TGTGCCAGCAGCCCCGCAGGGGGGGGAGGAGAGACCCAGTACTTC.

Concerning this clone: Additional DNA sequences in this sample encode the identical CDR3. The chain uses TRBV20-1 and TRBJ2-3; D call uncertain. The ends were cut back, 1 base at V and 6 bases at J, with 5 bases in the middle. CDR1 and CDR2 from the germline V gene are DFQATT and SNEGSKA (reference sequence). CDR3 length: 11 residues. The CDR3 loop is CSARGSDTQYF. The DNA for the CDR3 is TGCAGTGCTAGAGGGTCTGATACGCAGTATTTT.

The rearrangement joins TRBV7-3 to TRBJ1-1, with D perhaps TRBD1 (5 bases). Germline CDR1 and CDR2: SGHTA and FQGTGA. This CDR3 spans 14 amino acids. Trimming cost V 5 bases and J 1 base, with 11 bases left between them. This chain's CDR3 is CASSANQGNTEAFF. CDR3 bases: TGTGCCAGCAGCGCCAATCAGGGGAACACTGAAGCTTTCTTT.

This clone was detected once. The chain combines TRBV30 with TRBJ2-1; D remains ambiguous. V lost 8 bases and J lost 5, with 19 bases in between. From germline, CDR1 is GTSNPN and CDR2 SVGIG (reference sequence). The CDR3 runs 14 residues. The CDR3 region is CASLRPYVNNEQFF. The CDR3 nucleotides are TGTGCCAGCCTCCGCCCGTACGTGAACAATGAGCAGTTCTTC. The entire variable domain, with the rest obtained from reference TRBV30 and TRBJ2-1, is as follows: SQTIHQWPATLVQPVGSPLSLECTVEGTSNPNLYWYRQAAGRGLQLLFYSVGIGQISSEVPQNLSASRPQDRQFILSSKKLLLSDSGFYLCASLRPYVNNEQFFGPGTRLTVL.

This clone was found a few times. This chain joins TRBV4-1 and TRBJ1-1; no clear D gene. Trimming stripped 3 bases from V and 1 base from J, with 15 bases between. The CDR3 is 16 amino acids. CDR1 and CDR2 (germline): MGHRA, YSYEKL. Here the CDR3 DNA reads TGCGCCAGCAGCCATTCCCAATTTGGGAGGAACACTGAAGCTTTCTTT. This sequence encodes CASSHSQFGRNTEAFF.

The chain links TRBV9 to TRBJ2-6, with D possibly being TRBD1 or TRBD2 (6 bases each). Trimming removed 3 bases from V and 1 base from J, with 11 bases in between. Germline values: CDR1 SGDLS, CDR2 YYNGEE. The CDR3 is 16 residues long. CDR3 DNA sequence: TGTGCCAGCAGCGATGGGGGGACATCTGGGGCCAACGTCCTGACTTTC. Protein: CASSDGGTSGANVLTF. The whole variable domain, remainder taken from reference TRBV9 and TRBJ2-6, is DSGVTQTPKHLITATGQRVTLRCSPRSGDLSVYWYQQSLDQGLQFLIQYYNGEERAKGNILERFSAQQFPDLHSELNLSSLELGDSALYFCASSDGGTSGANVLTFGAGSRLTVL.

This chain joins TRBV29-1 and TRBJ1-2, with D unresolved. CDR3 length equals 11 residues. Trimming removed 7 bases from V and 4 bases from J, with 10 bases in between. Germline values: CDR1 SQVTM, CDR2 ANQGSEA. Here the CDR3 reads CSARRPYGYTF. CDR3 DNA sequence: TGCAGCGCAAGGAGGCCCTATGGCTACACCTTC.

This clone appeared a few times. V usage is TRBV29-1 and J usage is TRBJ1-2; D might be TRBD1 (6 bases). Germline CDR1 and CDR2: SQVTM and ANQGSEA. The length of the CDR3 is 12 residues. The V and J ends lost 4 bases and 5 bases respectively, with 11 bases between them. DNA of the CDR3: TGCAGCGTTGCAGGGGCAGGGTATGGCTACACCTTC. Protein: CSVAGAGYGYTF. Complete variable domain (other parts from reference TRBV29-1 and TRBJ1-2): SAVISQKPSRDICQRGTSLTIQCQVDSQVTMMFWYRQQPGQSLTLIATANQGSEATYESGFVIDKFPISRPNLTFSTLTVSNMSPEDSSIYLCSVAGAGYGYTFGSGTRLTVV.

The chain uses TRBV30 and TRBJ1-1; D unclear. CDR1 and CDR2 (germline): GTSNPN, SVGIG (reference sequence). The V end lost 5 bases, the J end lost 8 bases, and 9 bases lay between the germline ends. The CDR3 totals 10 residues. The CDR3, as DNA: TGTGCCTGGGGAGGGATCGAAGCTTTCTTT. This sequence encodes CAWGGIEAFF. Filled out from reference TRBV30 and TRBJ1-1, the complete variable domain reads SQTIHQWPATLVQPVGSPLSLECTVEGTSNPNLYWYRQAAGRGLQLLFYSVGIGQISSEVPQNLSASRPQDRQFILSSKKLLLSDSGFYLCAWGGIEAFFGQGTRLTVV.

The rearrangement joins TRBV20-1 to TRBJ2-7, with no clear D. There are 10 residues in the CDR3. Trimming left V 4 bases short and J 6 bases short, with 7 bases between. Germline V gene lookup returns CDR1 DFQATT and CDR2 SNEGSKA (reference sequence). DNA of the CDR3: TGCAGTGCTACACGTGTCGAGCAGTACTTC. Translation: CSATRVEQYF.

For this clone: The sample holds other DNA sequences that translate to the same CDR3. J is TRBJ2-7 and V is TRBV5-1; the match to TRBD2 covers 10 bases. V dropped 2 bases and J dropped 0; count of bases not matched to a gene: 5. CDR1 and CDR2 (germline): SGHRS, YFSETQ. This CDR3 spans 16 amino acids. The CDR3 DNA sequence: TGCGCCAGCAGCTTAGGTCTAGCGGGGGACTCCTACGAGCAGTACTTC. Translated: CASSLGLAGDSYEQYF.

V is TRBV7-9 and J is TRBJ1-1; no clear D gene. V lost 3 bases and J 3 bases, leaving 8 bases between the germline ends. Germline loops: CDR1 SEHNR, CDR2 FQNEAQ (reference sequence). This CDR3 has 13 residues. The CDR3, as DNA: TGTGCCAGCAGCTTCCTTGTGGACACTGAAGCTTTCTTT. Protein: CASSFLVDTEAFF.

Notes on this clone: Other DNA variants within this sample encode the same CDR3. The chain uses TRBV20-1 and TRBJ2-3, with D unresolved. Trimming took off 2 bases at V and 6 bases at J, with 6 bases between the two ends. Germline V CDR1 and CDR2: DFQATT, SNEGSKA (reference sequence). There are 11 residues in the CDR3. The CDR3 DNA follows: TGCAGTGCTAGAAGTGCCGATACGCAGTATTTT. It is translated as CSARSADTQYF.

The chain employs TRBV2 and TRBJ1-6; D gene uncertain. V shed 6 bases and J shed 8 bases, with 11 bases lying between them. CDR1 SNHLY and CDR2 FYNNEI come from the germline V gene. This CDR3 has 13 residues. The CDR3 region has the DNA TGTGCCAGCAGCCCCCTGAGGGATTCACCCCTCCACTTT. Protein product: CASSPLRDSPLHF.